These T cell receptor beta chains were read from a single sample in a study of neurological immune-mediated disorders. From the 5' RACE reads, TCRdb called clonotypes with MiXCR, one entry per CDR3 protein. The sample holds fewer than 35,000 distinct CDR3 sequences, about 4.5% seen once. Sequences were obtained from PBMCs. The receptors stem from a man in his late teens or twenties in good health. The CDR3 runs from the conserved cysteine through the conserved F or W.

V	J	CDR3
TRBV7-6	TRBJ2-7	CASSHRLAGAEQYF
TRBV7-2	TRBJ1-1	CASRRQRNTEAFF
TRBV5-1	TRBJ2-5	CASSFASGTQYF
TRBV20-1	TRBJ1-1	CSARPSLDYTEAFF
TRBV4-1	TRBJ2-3	CASSPGTGYEGNTDTQYF
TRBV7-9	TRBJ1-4	CASLFEEEDEKLFF
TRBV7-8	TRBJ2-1	CASSLLGAGNEQFF
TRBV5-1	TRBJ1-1	CASSLRQGGETEAFF
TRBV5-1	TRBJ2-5	CASSLRVEETQYF
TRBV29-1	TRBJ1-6	CSVGHSGDSPLHF
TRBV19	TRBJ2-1	CASSNTNEQFF
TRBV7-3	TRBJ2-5	CASSRTSGGQETQYF
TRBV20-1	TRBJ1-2	CSARGLEENYGYTF
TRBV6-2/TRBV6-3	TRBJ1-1	CASRRGGGGGTEAFF
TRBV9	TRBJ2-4	CASSQGTSGAPRDIQYF
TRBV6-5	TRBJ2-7	CASSYLAGDDEQYF
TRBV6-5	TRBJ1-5	CASSYTGGADQPQHF
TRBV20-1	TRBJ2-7	CSAATSTGSFYEQYF
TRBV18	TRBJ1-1	CASSPDQSNTEAFF
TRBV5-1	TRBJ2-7	CASSTPGGDEQYF
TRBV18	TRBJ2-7	CASSPKDRYPYEQYF
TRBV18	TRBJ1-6	CASSPQGAQSPLHF
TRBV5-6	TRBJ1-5	CASSNRTDYSNQPQHF
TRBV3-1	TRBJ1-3	CASSQDFGTKGNTIYF
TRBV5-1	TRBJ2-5	CASSSRPRLAQETQYF
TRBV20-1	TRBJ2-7	CSARDLSTSYEQYF
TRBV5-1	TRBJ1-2	CASSPLQGVGLYGYTF
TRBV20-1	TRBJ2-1	CSARVAGEVQFF
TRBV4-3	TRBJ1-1	CASSQIPNTEAFF
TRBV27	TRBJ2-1	CASSAGPTYNEQFF
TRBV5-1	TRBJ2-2	CASSDRSTNTGELFF
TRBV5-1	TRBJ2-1	CASSTPRGGDSSYNEQFF
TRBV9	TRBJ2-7	CASNVETMGDEQYF
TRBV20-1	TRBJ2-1	CSTQAPGRRRDEQFF
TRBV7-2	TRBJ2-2	CASSLVGVQNTGELFF
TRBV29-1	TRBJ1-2	CSVEGVGYTF
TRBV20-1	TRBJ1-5	CSARDLGQGNNQPQHF
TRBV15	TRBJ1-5	CATSTPPGGAHQPQHF
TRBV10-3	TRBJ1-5	CATREHGTLSNQPQHF
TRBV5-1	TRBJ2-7	CASSLQQGTVDYEQYF
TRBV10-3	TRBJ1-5	CAISESNRGNQPQHF